This T cell receptor beta chain comes out of a study of beta chain features in type 1 diabetes. Regarding the study as a whole: Reduced insertions and increased deletions marked VDJ junctions in type 1 diabetes patients.

This clone appeared a few times. What it binds is unknown. Expressed TCRB transcripts got sequenced, as all isolated RNA was reverse transcribed. Assay used: immunoSEQ multiplex PCR; TCRdb lists only in-frame clones, some missing. The sample carries a few hundred thousand clones, over 12% recorded once. The sample consisted of naive CD4+ T cells from blood. The receptor's source is a woman younger than 35 in good health.

The CDR3 DNA is TGCAGCGTTCAACGCGAAGTAAACTATGGCTACACCTTC. Encoded protein: CSVQREVNYGYTF. The chain recombines TRBV29-1 with TRBJ1-2; D is unresolved. This CDR3 is built from 13 residues. The germline V gene has CDR1 SQVTM and CDR2 ANQGSEA. Trimming took 5 bases from V and 2 from J, leaving 12 bases between them. Supplemented by reference TRBV29-1 and TRBJ1-2, the full variable domain reads SAVISQKPSRDICQRGTSLTIQCQVDSQVTMMFWYRQQPGQSLTLIATANQGSEATYESGFVIDKFPISRPNLTFSTLTVSNMSPEDSSIYLCSVQREVNYGYTFGSGTRLTVV.